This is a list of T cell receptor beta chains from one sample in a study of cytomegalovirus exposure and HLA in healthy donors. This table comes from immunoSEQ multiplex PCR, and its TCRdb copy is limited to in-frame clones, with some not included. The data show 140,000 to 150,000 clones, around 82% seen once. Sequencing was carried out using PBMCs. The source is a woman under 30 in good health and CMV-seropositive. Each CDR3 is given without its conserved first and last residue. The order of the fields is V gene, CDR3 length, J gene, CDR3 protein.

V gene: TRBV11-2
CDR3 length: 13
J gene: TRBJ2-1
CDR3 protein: ASSHTSGKGAEQF

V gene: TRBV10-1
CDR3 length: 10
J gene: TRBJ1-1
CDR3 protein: ASSESGGAAF

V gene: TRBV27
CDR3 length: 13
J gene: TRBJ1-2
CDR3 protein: ASSLQGLGNYGYT

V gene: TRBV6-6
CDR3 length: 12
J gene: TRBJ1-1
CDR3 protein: ASSYWTGLSVAF

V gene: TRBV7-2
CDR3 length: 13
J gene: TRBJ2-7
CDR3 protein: ASSLTRDSPYEQY

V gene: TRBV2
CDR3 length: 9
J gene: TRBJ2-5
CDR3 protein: ASGRGETQY

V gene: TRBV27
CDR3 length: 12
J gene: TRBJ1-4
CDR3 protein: ASTHGPGLEKLF

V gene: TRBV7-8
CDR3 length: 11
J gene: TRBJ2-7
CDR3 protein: ASSWDRPYEQY

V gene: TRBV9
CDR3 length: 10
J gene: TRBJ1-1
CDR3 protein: ASSTSGNEAF

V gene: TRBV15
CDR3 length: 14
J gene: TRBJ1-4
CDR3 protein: ATSRLLGQSNEKLF

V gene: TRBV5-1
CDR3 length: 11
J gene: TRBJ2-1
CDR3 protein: ASSTGGYNEQF

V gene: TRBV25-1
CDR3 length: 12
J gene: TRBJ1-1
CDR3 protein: ASSPGRVNTEAF

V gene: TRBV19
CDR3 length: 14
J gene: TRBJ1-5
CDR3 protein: ASSISRQAYNQPQH

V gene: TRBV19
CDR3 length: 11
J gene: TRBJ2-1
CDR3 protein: ASSQQIYNEQF

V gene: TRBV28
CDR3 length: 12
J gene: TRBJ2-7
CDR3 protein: ASSLPGQGYEQY

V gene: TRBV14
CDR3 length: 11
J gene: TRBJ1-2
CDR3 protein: ASSQLDTYGYT

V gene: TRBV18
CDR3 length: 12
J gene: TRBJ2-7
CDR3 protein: ASSPSRGLNEQY

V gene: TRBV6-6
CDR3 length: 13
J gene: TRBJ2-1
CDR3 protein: ASKRAGTGSYAQF

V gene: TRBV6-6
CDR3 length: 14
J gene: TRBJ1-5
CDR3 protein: ASSYSSKGRNQPQH

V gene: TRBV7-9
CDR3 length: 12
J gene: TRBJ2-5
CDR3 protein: ASSFGLAGKAQY